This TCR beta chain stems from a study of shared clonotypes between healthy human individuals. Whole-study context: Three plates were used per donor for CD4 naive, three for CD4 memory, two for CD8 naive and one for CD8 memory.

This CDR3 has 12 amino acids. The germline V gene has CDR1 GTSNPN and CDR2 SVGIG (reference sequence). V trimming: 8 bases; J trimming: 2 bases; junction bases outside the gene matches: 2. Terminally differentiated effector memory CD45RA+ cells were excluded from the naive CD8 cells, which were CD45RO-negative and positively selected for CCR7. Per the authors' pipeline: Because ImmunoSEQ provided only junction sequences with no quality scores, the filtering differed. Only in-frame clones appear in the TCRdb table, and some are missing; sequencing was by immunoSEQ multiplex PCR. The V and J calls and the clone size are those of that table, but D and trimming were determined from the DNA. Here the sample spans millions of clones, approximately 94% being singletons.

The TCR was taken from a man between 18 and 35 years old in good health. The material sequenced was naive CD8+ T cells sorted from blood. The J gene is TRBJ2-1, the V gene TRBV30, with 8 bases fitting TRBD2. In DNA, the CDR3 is TGTGCCCTTAGCGGGACCTACAATGAGCAGTTCTTC. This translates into CALSGTYNEQFF.